This T cell receptor (beta chain) was profiled in a study of blood T cells in healthy people across ages. The study, taken as a whole, reports: Because sorting was not performed, PBMCs prevented conclusive naive versus antigen-experienced comparison.

The authors ran a second PCR of about 6 to 11 cycles using a sample-barcoded 5' primer and a J-beta primer mix. Carrying 12 random nucleotides, a template-switch adaptor labeled each individual cDNA molecule. TCRdb itself ran the 5' RACE reads through MiXCR, one entry per CDR3 protein. The sample has 1,300,000 or so distinct CDR3 sequences, around 59% seen once. To note about this clonotype: Its target is unknown.

The donors, aged roughly 6 to 95, were healthy Caucasians from Russia. There are 13 residues in the CDR3. Between the trimmed V and J ends, which lost 4 bases and 7 bases, there was a span of 13 bases. The germline V gene encodes CDR1 MGHRA and CDR2 YSYEKL. The source material was blood. This clonotype was obtained from a man between 18 and 35 years old in good health. The genes are TRBV4-1 and TRBJ1-2; no firm D call. This chain's CDR3 is CASSPSLGSGYTF. CDR3 bases: TGCGCCAGCAGCCCGTCTCTGGGGTCTGGCTACACCTTC.